This T cell receptor beta chain originates from a study of glioma-infiltrating T cells. CDR3 length: 15 residues. Trimming left V 4 bases short and J 4 bases short, with 15 bases between. CDR1 is MGHRA and CDR2 is YSYEKL in the germline V gene. Findings and caveats of the study: CDR3 overlap between tissue and blood was very small. Tissue-blood divergence was below expectation in non-neoplastic patients, above in gliomas.

This clonotype showed up just a few times. The antigen is undetermined. Amplification of TCR alpha and beta CDR3 regions from RNA used iRepertoire nested multiplex PCR. Input was 100-400 ng of tissue mRNA or PBMC total RNA. Each CDR3 protein gets one entry after TCRdb re-called the multiplex PCR reads with MiXCR. In the table there are around 120,000 distinct CDR3 sequences, approximately 26% of which are singletons. The TCR sequence derives from a human donor with low-grade glioma or glioblastoma, undergoing nonglioma brain surgery, or in good health (not recorded which). The chain couples TRBV4-1 to TRBJ2-3; a possible D gene is TRBD2 (6 bases). The sample comprised glioma tissue, nonneoplastic brain tissue, or PBMCs (not recorded which). The CDR3 region has the DNA TGCGCCAGCAGCCCACCCGGCGGGGTCGCAGATACGCAGTATTTT. This encodes CASSPPGGVADTQYF.